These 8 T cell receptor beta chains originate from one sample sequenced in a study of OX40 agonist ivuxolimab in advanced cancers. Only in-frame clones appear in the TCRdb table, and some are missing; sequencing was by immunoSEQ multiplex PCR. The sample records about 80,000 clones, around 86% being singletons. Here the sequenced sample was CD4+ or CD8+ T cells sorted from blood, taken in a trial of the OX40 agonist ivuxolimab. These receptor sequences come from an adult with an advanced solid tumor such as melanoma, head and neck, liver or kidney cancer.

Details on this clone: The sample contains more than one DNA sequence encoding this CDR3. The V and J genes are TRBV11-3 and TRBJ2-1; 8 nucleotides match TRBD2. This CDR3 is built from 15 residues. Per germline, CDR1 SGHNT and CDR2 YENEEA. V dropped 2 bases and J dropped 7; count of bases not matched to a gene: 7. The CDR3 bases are TGTGCCAGCAGCTTACGGGGGACGGGGGGGAATGAGCAGTTCTTC. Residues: CASSLRGTGGNEQFF.

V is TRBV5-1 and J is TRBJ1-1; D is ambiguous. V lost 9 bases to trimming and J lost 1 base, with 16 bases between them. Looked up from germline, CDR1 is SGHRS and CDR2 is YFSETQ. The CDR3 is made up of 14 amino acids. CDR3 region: CAITLDGPNTEAFF. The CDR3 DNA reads TGCGCCATCACCCTCGATGGACCGAACACTGAAGCTTTCTTT.

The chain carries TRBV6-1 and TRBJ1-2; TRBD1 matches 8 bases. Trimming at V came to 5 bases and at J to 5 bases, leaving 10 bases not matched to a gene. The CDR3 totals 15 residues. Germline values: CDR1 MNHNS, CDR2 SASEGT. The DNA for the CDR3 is TGTGCCAGCAGTTCCCCCGGGACAGGCGATTATGGCTACACCTTC. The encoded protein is CASSSPGTGDYGYTF.

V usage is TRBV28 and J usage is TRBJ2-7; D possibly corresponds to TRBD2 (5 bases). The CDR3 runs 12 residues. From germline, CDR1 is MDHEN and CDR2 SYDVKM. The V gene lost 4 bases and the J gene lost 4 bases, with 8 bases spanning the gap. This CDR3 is CASSSDWYEQYF. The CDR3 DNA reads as TGTGCCAGCAGTTCGGACTGGTACGAGCAGTACTTC.

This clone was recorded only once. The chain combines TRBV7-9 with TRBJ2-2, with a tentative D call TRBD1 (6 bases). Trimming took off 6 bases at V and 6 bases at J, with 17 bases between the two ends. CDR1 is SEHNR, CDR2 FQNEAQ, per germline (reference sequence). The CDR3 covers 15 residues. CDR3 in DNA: TGTGCCAGCAGATACTTAGGGTCAGGGGCCGGGGAGCTGTTTTTT. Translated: CASRYLGSGAGELFF.

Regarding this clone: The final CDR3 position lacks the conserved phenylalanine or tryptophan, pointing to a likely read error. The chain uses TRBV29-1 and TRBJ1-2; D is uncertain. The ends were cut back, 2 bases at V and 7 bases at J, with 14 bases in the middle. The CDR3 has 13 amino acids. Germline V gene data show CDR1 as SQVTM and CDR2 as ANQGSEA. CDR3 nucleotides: TGCAGCGTTGAAACGGGCCAGTCGGGTGGCTACACCCTC. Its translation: CSVETGQSGGYTL.

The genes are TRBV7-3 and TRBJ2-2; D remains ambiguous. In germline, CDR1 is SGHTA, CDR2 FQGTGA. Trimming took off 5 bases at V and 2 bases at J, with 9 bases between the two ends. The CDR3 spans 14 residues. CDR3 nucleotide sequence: TGTGCCAGCAGCCCCTCAGGAAACACCGGGGAGCTGTTTTTT. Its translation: CASSPSGNTGELFF.

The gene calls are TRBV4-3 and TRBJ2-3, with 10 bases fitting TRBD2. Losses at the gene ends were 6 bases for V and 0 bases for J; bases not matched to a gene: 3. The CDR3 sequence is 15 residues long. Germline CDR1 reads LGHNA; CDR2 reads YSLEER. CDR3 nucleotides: TGCGCCAGCAGGGAACTAGCGGGGAGCACAGATACGCAGTATTTT. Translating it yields CASRELAGSTDTQYF.